This T cell receptor beta chain comes out of a study of T cells in Graves' hyperthyroidism and ophthalmopathy. Broader study findings: Researchers found most expanded thyroid clonotypes above 0.001 in blood as well.

Germline-derived CDR1 and CDR2 are SGHAT and FQDESV (reference sequence). This CDR3 spans 14 amino acids. This clonotype was observed at least ten times. The antigen is unknown. A junction end diverges from the germline sequence, so it may reflect a read error. Authors of the study amplified TCR beta CDR3 regions from RNA transcripts. With the HTBI primer set, the TCR CDR3 went through a first round of RT-PCR. TCRdb fed the multiplex PCR reads into MiXCR, producing one record per CDR3 protein. The repertoire includes over 250,000 distinct CDR3 sequences, around 15% of them detected once, and about a third sits in the top ten. Orbital computed tomography and thyroid ultrasound, together with serum TRAb and thyroxine and clinical symptoms, were used for diagnoses.

The clonotype comes from a woman aged 40 to 50 with Graves' ophthalmopathy. Sequencing was done on a sample of blood. The chain joins TRBV11-1 to TRBJ2-1, with 7 bases identical to TRBD2. DNA of the CDR3: TGTGCCAGCAGCCCTAGCGGCTCCTCCAATGAGCAGTTCTTC. Translation: CASSPSGSSNEQFF.